This T cell receptor (beta chain) was recovered during a study of blood T cell repertoires in COVID-19. Study in general: Samples representing acute and convalescent COVID-19 were sourced from the United States, Italy and Spain. T cells, B-cell-depleted T cells, or PBMCs provided the cDNA or gDNA that served as material.

CDR3 length equals 15 residues. Trimming took off 2 bases at V and 2 bases at J, with 10 bases between the two ends. Germline CDR1 is SGHTA and CDR2 is FQGNSA. Comment on this clone: Other DNA sequences in the same sample also yield this CDR3.

As processed by the authors: Using reference gene primer amplification, nucleated cell counts were estimated. Repertoires were generated with immunoSEQ multiplex PCR, while TCRdb's copy carries only in-frame clones and drops some. The V and J calls and clone size come from that table; D and trimming were worked out from the DNA. The data show some 350,000 clones, around 87% seen once. This sequence joins TRBV7-2 and TRBJ1-5; D is unresolved. The source is a young man with active or convalescent COVID-19. Sequenced input: peripheral blood. The CDR3 DNA reads TGTGCCAGCAGCTTATACCCGGGAGGCAATCAGCCCCAGCATTTT. This translates into CASSLYPGGNQPQHF.